This T cell receptor (beta chain) was observed in a study of OX40 agonist ivuxolimab in advanced cancers. Study summary: Every 2 weeks, ivuxolimab was infused into the patients intravenously at between 0.01 and 10 mg/kg. The study, taken as a whole, reports: Partly responding patients at 0.1-3.0 mg/kg showed some of the smallest clonal expansion. Fewer expanded clones were found on average in CD4+ than in CD8+ T cells.

Produced via immunoSEQ multiplex PCR; TCRdb's table is partial and in-frame only. The profile covers 75,000 to 95,000 clones, with just under 90% appearing a single time and about 7.2% taken by the ten largest. The germline V gene encodes CDR1 MNHEY and CDR2 SMNVEV (reference sequence). The CDR3 runs 17 residues. V dropped 0 bases and J dropped 0; count of bases not matched to a gene: 7. For this clone: The antigen is undetermined.

Exclusion applied to patients with autoimmune disease history or systemic immunosuppression. This receptor was identified in an adult with an advanced solid tumor such as melanoma, head and neck, liver or kidney cancer. Sequenced material: CD4+ or CD8+ T cells sorted from blood, taken in a trial of the OX40 agonist ivuxolimab. The chain links TRBV27 to TRBJ1-1, with 7 bases that match TRBD1. The CDR3 DNA reads TGTGCCAGCAGTTTATCCCCGTTACAGGGGATGAACACTGAAGCTTTCTTT. It codes for CASSLSPLQGMNTEAFF.